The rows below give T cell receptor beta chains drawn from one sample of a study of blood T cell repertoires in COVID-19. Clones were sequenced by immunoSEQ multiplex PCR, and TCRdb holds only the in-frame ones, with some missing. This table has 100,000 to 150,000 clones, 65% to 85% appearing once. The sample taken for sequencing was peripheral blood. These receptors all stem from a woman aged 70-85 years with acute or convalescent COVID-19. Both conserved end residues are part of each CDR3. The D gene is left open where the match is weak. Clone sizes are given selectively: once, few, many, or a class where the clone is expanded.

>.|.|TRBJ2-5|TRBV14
CASSPQRRGIETQYF
TGTGCCAGCAGCCCCCAACGGCGGGGTATAGAGACCCAGTACTTC
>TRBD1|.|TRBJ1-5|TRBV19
CASSPGTGTGNQPQHF
TGTGCCAGTAGTCCAGGTACCGGGACAGGGAATCAGCCCCAGCATTTT
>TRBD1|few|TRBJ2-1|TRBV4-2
CASSQAQGTVSYNEQFF
TGTGCCAGCAGCCAAGCGCAAGGGACAGTCTCCTACAATGAGCAGTTCTTC
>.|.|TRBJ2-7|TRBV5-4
CASSSPLEAPSSYEQYF
TGTGCCAGCAGCTCCCCATTAGAGGCCCCATCCTCCTACGAGCAGTACTTC
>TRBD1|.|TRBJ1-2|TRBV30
CAWTAVRQGANGYTF
TGTGCCTGGACAGCGGTCCGACAGGGGGCGAATGGCTACACCTTC
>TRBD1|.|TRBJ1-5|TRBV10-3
CAIRGDSAGQPQHF
TGTGCCATCAGAGGGGACAGCGCAGGTCAGCCCCAGCATTTT
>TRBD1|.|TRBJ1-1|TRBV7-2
CASSSPTGPLVGTEAFF
TGTGCCAGCAGCTCTCCGACAGGGCCTTTAGTGGGCACTGAAGCTTTCTTT
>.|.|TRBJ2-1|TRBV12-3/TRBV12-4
CASSLGRDLGQFF
TGTGCCAGCAGTTTAGGCAGGGATCTGGGGCAGTTCTTC
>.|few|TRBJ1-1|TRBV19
CASSIGGDTEAFF
TGTGCCAGTAGTATTGGCGGTGACACTGAAGCTTTCTTT
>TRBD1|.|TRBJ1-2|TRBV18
CASSPTGGRIGYTF
TGTGCCAGCTCACCGACAGGGGGACGCATAGGCTACACCTTC
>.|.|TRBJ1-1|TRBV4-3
CASSLVGLNTEAFF
TGCGCCAGCAGCCTGGTCGGGTTGAACACTGAAGCTTTCTTT
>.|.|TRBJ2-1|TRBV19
CASSISRGGGEQFF
TGTGCCAGTAGTATATCAAGGGGGGGCGGTGAGCAGTTCTTC
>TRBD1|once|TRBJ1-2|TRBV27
CASSLGTGSYGYTF
TGTGCCAGCAGTTTAGGGACAGGGTCCTATGGCTACACCTTC
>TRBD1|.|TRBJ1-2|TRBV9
CASSVATRPGTGKVGYGYTF
TGTGCCAGCAGCGTAGCCACTAGACCCGGGACAGGGAAGGTCGGCTATGGCTACACCTTC
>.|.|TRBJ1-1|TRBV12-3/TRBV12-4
CASSFREDTEAFF
TGTGCCAGCAGTTTCAGGGAGGACACTGAAGCTTTCTTT
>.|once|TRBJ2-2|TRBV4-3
CASSQDLAGNGELFF
TGCGCCAGCAGCCAAGATCTGGCAGGGAACGGGGAGCTGTTTTTT
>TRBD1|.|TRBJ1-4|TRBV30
CAWSVGTGDEKLFF
TGTGCCTGGAGTGTGGGGACAGGGGATGAAAAACTGTTTTTT
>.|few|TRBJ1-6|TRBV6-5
CASSYSGQGPDSPLHF
TGTGCCAGCAGTTACTCGGGGCAGGGGCCGGATTCACCCCTCCACTTT
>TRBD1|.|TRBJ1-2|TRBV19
CASSMGRGFDGYTF
TGTGCCAGTAGTATGGGCAGGGGGTTCGATGGCTACACCTTC
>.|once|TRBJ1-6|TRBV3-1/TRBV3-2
CASSQAYNSPLHF
TGTGCCAGCAGCCAAGCATATAATTCACCCCTCCACTTT
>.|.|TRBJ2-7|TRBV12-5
CASGSAYEQYF
TGTGCTAGTGGGAGTGCCTACGAGCAGTACTTC
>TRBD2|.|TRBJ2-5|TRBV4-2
CASSQERLAGAETQYF
TGTGCCAGCAGCCAAGAGCGACTAGCGGGGGCTGAGACCCAGTACTTC
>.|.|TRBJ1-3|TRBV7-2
CASSLVAGNTIYF
TGTGCCAGCAGCTTAGTAGCCGGAAACACCATATATTTT
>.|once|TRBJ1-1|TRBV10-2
CASSEQENTEAFF
TGCGCCAGCAGTGAACAGGAGAACACTGAAGCTTTCTTT
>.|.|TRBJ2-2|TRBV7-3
CASSLRQATGELFF
TGTGCCAGCAGCTTACGGCAGGCCACCGGGGAGCTGTTTTTT
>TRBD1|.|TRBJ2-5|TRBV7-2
CASSPGQGGLETQYF
TGTGCCAGCAGCCCGGGACAGGGGGGTCTAGAGACCCAGTACTTC
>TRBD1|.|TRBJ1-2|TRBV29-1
CSAQLLTGGYGYTF
TGCAGCGCGCAACTTTTGACAGGGGGGTATGGCTACACCTTC
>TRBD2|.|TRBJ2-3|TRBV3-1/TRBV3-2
CASSQDLPLAVTDTQYF
TGTGCCAGCAGCCAAGATCTCCCACTAGCGGTCACAGATACGCAGTATTTT
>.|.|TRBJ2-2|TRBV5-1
CASSLMDTNTGELFF
TGCGCCAGCAGCTTGATGGACACTAACACCGGGGAGCTGTTTTTT
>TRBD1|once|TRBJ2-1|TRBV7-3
CASAGTGYNEQFF
TGTGCCAGCGCCGGGACAGGATACAATGAGCAGTTCTTC
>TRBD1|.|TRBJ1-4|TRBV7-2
CASSPRGQNEKLFF
TGTGCCAGCAGCCCAAGGGGGCAAAATGAAAAACTGTTTTTT
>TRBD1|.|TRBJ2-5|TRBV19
CASSPTGQGRVETQYF
TGTGCCAGTAGTCCTACCGGACAGGGGAGGGTAGAGACCCAGTACTTC
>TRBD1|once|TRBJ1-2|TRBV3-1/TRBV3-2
CASSQASVRDRVGYTF
TGTGCCAGCAGCCAAGCCTCTGTGAGGGACAGGGTTGGCTACACCTTC
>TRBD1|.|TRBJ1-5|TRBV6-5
CASRHGTGGNQPQHF
TGTGCCAGCAGACACGGGACAGGGGGCAATCAGCCCCAGCATTTT
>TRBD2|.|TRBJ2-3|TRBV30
CAWSRGGRTDTQYF
TGTGCCTGGAGCCGCGGGGGTCGCACAGATACGCAGTATTTT
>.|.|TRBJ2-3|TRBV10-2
CASSESNKAGATDTQYF
TGCGCCAGCAGTGAGTCGAATAAGGCGGGGGCCACAGATACGCAGTATTTT
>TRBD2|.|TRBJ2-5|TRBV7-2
CASRQTSGGWETQYF
TGTGCCAGCAGACAAACTAGCGGGGGGTGGGAGACCCAGTACTTC
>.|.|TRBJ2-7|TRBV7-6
CASSLRIAAGDEQYF
TGTGCCAGCAGCTTACGGATAGCGGCTGGTGACGAGCAGTACTTC
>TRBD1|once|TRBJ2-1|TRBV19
CASSPDRGGYNEQFF
TGTGCCAGTAGCCCGGACAGGGGAGGATACAATGAGCAGTTCTTC
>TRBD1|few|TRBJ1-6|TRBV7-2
CASSSPGQGDSPLHF
TGTGCCAGCAGCTCTCCGGGACAGGGCGACTCACCCCTCCACTTT
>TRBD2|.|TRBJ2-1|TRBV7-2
CASSPRWGGNFNEQFF
TGTGCCAGCAGCCCCCGTTGGGGGGGGAATTTCAATGAGCAGTTCTTC
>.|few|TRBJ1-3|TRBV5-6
CASSLWAPGNTIYF
TGTGCCAGCAGCTTGTGGGCTCCTGGAAACACCATATATTTT
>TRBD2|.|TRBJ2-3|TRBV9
CASSPTSGSDTQYF
TGTGCCAGCAGCCCTACTAGCGGATCAGATACGCAGTATTTT
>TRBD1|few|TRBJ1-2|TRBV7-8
CASSQFRTGGGYTF
TGTGCCAGCAGCCAATTCCGGACAGGGGGTGGCTACACCTTC
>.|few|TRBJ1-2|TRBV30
CAWIVRGLTNYGYTF
TGTGCCTGGATTGTCAGGGGTTTGACTAACTATGGCTACACCTTC
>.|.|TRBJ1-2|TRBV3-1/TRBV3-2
CASSLRVVQGPYGYTF
TGTGCCAGCAGCCTACGAGTGGTACAGGGTCCGTATGGCTACACCTTC
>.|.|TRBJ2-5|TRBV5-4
CASSLGGEETQYF
TGTGCCAGCAGCTTGGGGGGGGAAGAGACCCAGTACTTC
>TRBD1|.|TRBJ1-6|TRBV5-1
CASSPRDRDSPLHF
TGCGCCAGCAGCCCCCGGGACAGGGATTCACCCCTCCACTTT
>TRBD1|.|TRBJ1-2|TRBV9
CASSPRGQGSALFYGYTF
TGTGCCAGCAGCCCGAGGGGACAGGGTTCCGCTCTCTTTTATGGCTACACCTTC
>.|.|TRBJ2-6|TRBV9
CASSVGDTGTNVLTF
TGTGCCAGCAGCGTAGGCGACACTGGAACCAACGTCCTGACTTTC